This T cell receptor (beta chain) was obtained from a study of T cell repertoires in cytomegalovirus infection. As for the study in general: It can be stated that public TCR beta signatures indicated CMV infection as well as a matching HLA type.

The CDR3 is 15 amino acids. Trimming took 5 bases from V and 0 from J, leaving 10 bases between them. In germline, CDR1 is KGHDR, CDR2 SFDVKD. TCRdb re-analysed the reads in MiXCR, keeping a single row per CDR3 protein. Among fewer than 550,000 distinct CDR3 sequences, 30% to 40% were seen once, and the ten largest hold roughly an eighth. Sequenced input: PBMCs. The gene calls are TRBV24-1 and TRBJ2-1; D perhaps matches TRBD2 (5 bases). This clonotype was obtained from a human donor in good health (CMV status not recorded). Some clones in this sample may be carry-over from other donors' samples. The CDR3 sequence is CATSGERSSYNEQFF. The CDR3 DNA reads TGTGCCACCAGTGGGGAGCGGAGCTCCTACAATGAGCAGTTCTTC.